This passage covers 32 T cell receptor beta chains from one sample sequenced in a study of T cells after yellow fever vaccination. TCRdb ran MiXCR on the 5' RACE reads and lists one entry per CDR3 protein. Of 150,000 to 200,000 distinct CDR3 sequences detected, approximately 9.9% appear once; the ten largest clones hold less than 40%. The material was CD8+ T cells sorted from PBMCs, obtained 15 days after the yellow fever booster vaccination. The receptors originated from a man aged 18 to 30 who received the YFV17D yellow fever vaccine.

There are a few counts of this clonotype. This rearrangement joins TRBV20-1 to TRBJ2-2; possibly TRBD1 for D (5 bases). There are 14 residues in the CDR3. CDR1 DFQATT and CDR2 SNEGSKA come from the germline V gene (reference sequence). The germline V and J ends were trimmed by 3 bases and 0 bases, with 8 bases remaining between them. CDR3 sequence reads: CSARARANTGELFF. The CDR3 DNA reads as TGCAGTGCTAGGGCCAGGGCGAACACCGGGGAGCTGTTTTTT.

J is TRBJ1-1 and V is TRBV12-3 or TRBV12-4; 9 bases fit TRBD1. The CDR3 is 12 residues long. V gave up 10 bases and J gave up 6 bases; unmatched junction bases: 6. The CDR3 DNA reads as TGTGCCACCAGACAGGGGGTTTCTGAAGCTTTCTTT. This codes for CATRQGVSEAFF.

This clonotype has more than one count but fewer than ten. The gene calls are TRBV5-1 and TRBJ1-2, with 9 bases fitting TRBD1. The CDR3 is 17 amino acids. V lost 0 bases and J lost 3; bases outside the gene matches: 9. Germline V gene lookup returns CDR1 SGHRS and CDR2 YFSETQ. The CDR3 sequence is CASSLGDREQRDYGYTF. CDR3 DNA sequence: TGCGCCAGCAGCTTGGGGGACAGGGAGCAAAGGGACTATGGCTACACCTTC.

The V and J genes are TRBV4-3 and TRBJ1-2; no clear D. From germline, CDR1 is LGHNA and CDR2 YSLEER. The V and J ends lost 0 bases and 2 bases respectively, with 7 bases between them. This CDR3 contains 14 residues. For the CDR3, the DNA is TGCGCCAGCAGCCAAGATACAGCCAACTATGGCTACACCTTC. It translates to CASSQDTANYGYTF.

CDR3 coding DNA: TGTGCCAGCAGCTCTAGGGGACAATCCGGTCACACGCAGTATTTT. Its translation is CASSSRGQSGHTQYF. The chain combines TRBV7-9 with TRBJ2-3; D is perhaps TRBD1 (6 bases). Deletions cut 4 bases from V and 9 bases from J, with 20 bases between. CDR3 size: 15 residues. Germline V gene data show CDR1 as SEHNR and CDR2 as FQNEAQ (reference sequence).

There are a few counts of this clonotype. V gene TRBV2 combines with J gene TRBJ2-1; D possibly uses TRBD1 or TRBD2 (7 bases each). The CDR3 consists of 13 residues. Looked up from germline, CDR1 is SNHLY and CDR2 is FYNNEI. The V and J ends lost 7 bases and 4 bases respectively, with 11 bases between them. The CDR3 DNA reads TGTGCCAGCACAGGGGGGGATTACAATGAGCAGTTCTTC. Translation: CASTGGDYNEQFF.

V gene TRBV7-6 combines with J gene TRBJ1-2; 7 bases map to TRBD1. Unmatched junction bases numbered 7, after V lost 5 bases and J lost 4 bases. Per the germline V gene, CDR1 is SGHVS and CDR2 is FNYEAQ. CDR3 size: 14 residues. The CDR3 DNA sequence: TGTGCCAGCAGCCCCGTGGCAGGGGGCTATGGCTACACCTTC. Translating gives CASSPVAGGYGYTF.

A few counts support this clonotype. The chain joins TRBV20-1 to TRBJ2-7; D is tentatively TRBD1 or TRBD2 (6 bases each). The germline gives CDR1 DFQATT, CDR2 SNEGSKA (reference sequence). This CDR3 region has 15 residues. Trimming cost V 7 bases and J 12 bases, with 31 bases left between them. The CDR3 is CSGEDSGEGSVQVYV. Written as DNA, the CDR3 is TGCAGTGGGGAGGACAGTGGCGAGGGTTCCGTCCAGGTGTACGTC.

This clonotype was observed a handful of times. CDR3 sequence: CASSGRDRGIDEQFF. Written as DNA, the CDR3 is TGCGCCAGCAGCGGAAGGGACAGGGGGATAGATGAGCAGTTCTTC. The chain has TRBV5-1 and TRBJ2-1; TRBD1 aligns across 11 bases. The V gene's germline CDR1 is SGHRS and CDR2 YFSETQ. With V trimmed by 4 bases and J by 8 bases, 8 bases remained unmatched. This CDR3 contains 15 residues. The full variable domain, its missing parts supplied by reference TRBV5-1 and TRBJ2-1, is KAGVTQTPRYLIKTRGQQVTLSCSPISGHRSVSWYQQTPGQGLQFLFEYFSETQRNKGNFPGRFSGRQFSNSRSEMNVSTLELGDSALYLCASSGRDRGIDEQFFGPGTRLTVL.

This chain joins TRBV6-6 and TRBJ2-7, with 13 bases aligning to TRBD2. This CDR3 is 15 amino acids long. CDR1 and CDR2 (germline): MNHNY, SVGAGI (reference sequence). V shed 6 bases, J shed 7 bases, and the junction held 9 bases outside the gene matches. For the CDR3, the DNA is TGTGCCAGCAGAAAACTAGCGGGGGGGCGTAGGGAGCAGTACTTC. This sequence encodes CASRKLAGGRREQYF.

This clonotype was seen repeatedly, ten times or more. The chain links TRBV7-8 to TRBJ2-1, with D possibly TRBD1 on 6 matching bases. The V and J ends lost 1 base and 12 bases respectively, with 22 bases between them. The CDR3 is 16 amino acids. Germline CDR1 SGHVS, CDR2 FQNEAQ. CDR3 nucleotide sequence: TGTGCCAGCAGCTTAGGTGGTGGGGGCACTACTTTAGGGCAGTTCTTC. It encodes CASSLGGGGTTLGQFF. The whole variable domain, filled in from reference TRBV7-8 and TRBJ2-1, reads GAGVSQSPRYKVAKRGQDVALRCDPISGHVSLFWYQQALGQGPEFLTYFQNEAQLDKSGLPSDRFFAERPEGSVSTLKIQRTQQEDSAVYLCASSLGGGGTTLGQFFGPGTRLTVL.

The V gene is TRBV7-6, the J gene TRBJ1-2; TRBD1 might be the D (6 bases). This CDR3 has 14 residues. Trimming cost V 4 bases and J 2 bases, with 11 bases left between them. CDR1 and CDR2 (germline): SGHVS, FNYEAQ. CDR3 nucleotides: TGTGCCAGCAGCTCCAGTACAGGGAACTATGGCTACACCTTC. Translating it yields CASSSSTGNYGYTF.

This clonotype showed up many times. This chain uses TRBV30 with TRBJ1-5; D ambiguous. CDR1 and CDR2 (germline): GTSNPN, SVGIG (reference sequence). This CDR3 has 13 residues. Trimming pared 0 bases from V and 1 base from J, leaving 4 bases between. The chain's CDR3 is CAWSVASNQPQHF. For the CDR3, the DNA is TGTGCCTGGAGTGTAGCCAGCAATCAGCCCCAGCATTTT.

This clonotype was observed many times. The chain links TRBV27 to TRBJ2-5; D gene unclear. The ends were cut back, 4 bases at V and 2 bases at J, with 8 bases in the middle. This CDR3 comprises 13 residues. CDR1 and CDR2 (germline): MNHEY, SMNVEV (reference sequence). CDR3 residues: CASSWGHQETQYF. CDR3 sequence (DNA): TGTGCCAGCAGTTGGGGTCATCAAGAGACCCAGTACTTC.

The chain recombines TRBV14 with TRBJ2-1; D remains unclear. The CDR3 contains 14 residues. V was shortened by 4 bases and J by 10 bases, with 17 bases between the two germline ends. CDR1 is SGHDN, CDR2 FVKESK, per germline. Here the CDR3 reads CASSPLISGFEQFF. Here the CDR3 DNA reads TGTGCCAGCAGCCCGCTCATCTCCGGCTTCGAGCAGTTCTTC.

This chain links TRBV6-6 with TRBJ2-1; D not certain. Germline V lookup: CDR1 MNHNY, CDR2 SVGAGI (reference sequence). The CDR3 is 14 residues long. Trimming stripped 4 bases from V and 3 bases from J, with 10 bases between. The CDR3 nucleotides read TGTGCCAGCAGTTTTTCGACTGGCTACAATGAGCAGTTCTTC. It translates to CASSFSTGYNEQFF.

This clonotype was observed a handful of times. The rearrangement joins TRBV27 to TRBJ2-3; no firm D call. CDR3 length equals 12 residues. Germline CDR1 and CDR2: MNHEY and SMNVEV (reference sequence). V was clipped by 3 bases and J by 4 bases, with 5 bases between them. CDR3 in amino acids: CASSFVADTQYF. In DNA form, the CDR3 reads TGTGCCAGCAGTTTCGTCGCAGATACGCAGTATTTT.

V and J are TRBV20-1 and TRBJ2-2, with 7 positions matching TRBD2. The germline V gene has CDR1 DFQATT and CDR2 SNEGSKA (reference sequence). After removal of 6 bases from V and 6 bases from J, the junction contained 4 bases not matched to a gene. CDR3 size: 12 residues. The CDR3: CSANGLAGELFF. The DNA for the CDR3 is TGCAGTGCAAACGGACTAGCCGGGGAGCTGTTTTTT.

This clonotype appeared a few times. CDR3 region: CASSFLPTGAQAEAFF. CDR3 DNA sequence: TGTGCCAGCAGCTTCCTGCCCACTGGGGCGCAGGCTGAAGCTTTCTTT. This sequence joins TRBV11-2 and TRBJ1-1, with D possibly TRBD1 on 5 matching bases. Trimming took off 3 bases at V and 6 bases at J, with 20 bases between the two ends. The CDR3 covers 16 residues. Germline CDR1 SGHAT, CDR2 FQNNGV. The full variable domain, completed using reference TRBV11-2 and TRBJ1-1, is EAGVAQSPRYKIIEKRQSVAFWCNPISGHATLYWYQQILGQGPKLLIQFQNNGVVDDSQLPKDRFSAERLKGVDSTLKIQPAKLEDSAVYLCASSFLPTGAQAEAFFGQGTRLTVV.

The chain uses TRBV4-1 and TRBJ1-5, with D tentatively TRBD1 (6 bases). The CDR3 length is 15 residues. Per germline, CDR1 MGHRA and CDR2 YSYEKL. V lost 0 bases, J lost 5 bases, and 11 bases lay in between. CDR3 bases: TGCGCCAGCAGCCAAGAAGGAGGGGGTGATCAGCCCCAGCATTTT. Translating it yields CASSQEGGGDQPQHF.

The chain carries TRBV12-3 or TRBV12-4 and TRBJ2-1, with 10 bases matching TRBD1. Germline trimming cut 5 bases from V and 5 bases from J; bases unmatched to any gene: 9. The CDR3 runs to 16 residues. The CDR3 spells CASSPPRDRGNNEQFF. In DNA, the CDR3 is TGTGCCAGCAGTCCACCCCGGGACAGGGGTAACAATGAGCAGTTCTTC.

This clonotype was observed a few times. This chain links TRBV29-1 with TRBJ2-5, with TRBD1 identical over 7 bases. V gave up 1 base and J gave up 4 bases; unmatched junction bases: 3. CDR1 is SQVTM, CDR2 ANQGSEA, per germline. The CDR3 is 13 amino acids. CDR3 nucleotides: TGCAGCGTTGAAGGGACAGGAGTAGAGACCCAGTACTTC. Its translation is CSVEGTGVETQYF.

This chain connects TRBV19 to TRBJ1-1; D remains unclear. Germline lookup yields CDR1 LNHDA and CDR2 SQIVND (reference sequence). V gave up 7 bases and J gave up 0 bases, with 15 bases separating them. This CDR3 contains 15 residues. As DNA, the CDR3 is TGTGCCAGTACCGACCACCCGTTCATGAACACTGAAGCTTTCTTT. Translating gives CASTDHPFMNTEAFF.

The CDR3: CASNFPGDNTGELFF. The CDR3 DNA is TGTGCCAGCAACTTCCCGGGGGATAACACCGGGGAGCTGTTTTTT. The chain uses TRBV9 and TRBJ2-2; D perhaps matches TRBD2 (6 bases). The germline gives CDR1 SGDLS, CDR2 YYNGEE. V lost 6 bases, J lost 2 bases, and 14 bases lay in between. The CDR3 is 15 amino acids.

The rearrangement uses TRBV7-8 and TRBJ2-7; D not resolved. The CDR3 sequence is 14 residues long. The germline V gene has CDR1 SGHVS and CDR2 FQNEAQ. Trimming took 0 bases from V and 3 from J, leaving 9 bases between them. This CDR3 is CASSLAGSNYEQYV. CDR3 bases: TGTGCCAGCAGCTTAGCGGGGTCCAACTACGAGCAGTACGTC.

This chain uses TRBV12-3 or TRBV12-4 with TRBJ1-1; TRBD1 matches 9 bases. The CDR3 consists of 12 residues. Germline trimming cut 5 bases from V and 8 bases from J; bases unmatched to any gene: 3. The CDR3 sequence: CASSVGTGEAFF. The CDR3 DNA reads as TGTGCCAGCAGTGTAGGGACAGGGGAAGCTTTCTTT.

This clonotype was picked up many times. The genes are TRBV11-2 and TRBJ2-7; 7 bases are a match to TRBD1. V shed 1 base and J 2 bases; nucleotides not matched to a gene: 11. CDR3 length: 17 amino acids. Germline-derived CDR1 and CDR2 are SGHAT and FQNNGV. CDR3 protein: CASSLVIGQAAPYEQYF. CDR3 coding DNA: TGTGCCAGCAGCTTAGTGATAGGACAGGCGGCCCCCTACGAGCAGTACTTC.

This clonotype was counted a few times. The V gene is TRBV20-1, the J gene TRBJ2-3, with unresolved D. The germline V gene encodes CDR1 DFQATT and CDR2 SNEGSKA (reference sequence). V lost 0 bases to trimming and J lost 6 bases, with 16 bases between them. The CDR3 consists of 15 residues. Here the CDR3 DNA reads TGCAGTGCTAGAGATCTCCGAGTTTCTTGGGATACGCAGTATTTT. Protein: CSARDLRVSWDTQYF.

The table lists this clonotype with a few counts. This chain joins TRBV7-8 and TRBJ2-5; TRBD1 might be the D (5 bases). V shed 1 base and J shed 0 bases, with 12 bases lying between them. The CDR3 contains 16 residues. The germline CDR1 and CDR2 sequences are SGHVS and FQNEAQ. The CDR3 sequence is CASSLVLGLNQETQYF. The CDR3 DNA reads TGTGCCAGCAGCTTAGTTTTGGGGCTAAACCAAGAGACCCAGTACTTC.

The genes are TRBV27 and TRBJ1-2, with D uncertain. Germline loops: CDR1 MNHEY, CDR2 SMNVEV (reference sequence). The CDR3 extends over 14 amino acids. V dropped 4 bases and J dropped 4 bases, with 13 bases sitting between them. CDR3 protein: CASSSMNSPYGYTF. DNA for the CDR3: TGTGCCAGCAGTTCAATGAATAGCCCCTATGGCTACACCTTC.

This clonotype came up a few times. This rearrangement joins TRBV5-4 to TRBJ1-6, with unresolved D. The CDR3 runs 12 residues. V lost 0 bases and J lost 7, with 2 bases in between. The germline CDR1 and CDR2 sequences are SGHNT and YYREEE (reference sequence). The CDR3 sequence: CASSLENSPLHF. The DNA of the CDR3 is TGTGCCAGCAGCTTGGAGAATTCACCCCTCCACTTT.

The J gene is TRBJ2-3, the V gene TRBV7-9; D is undetermined. Deletions cut 7 bases from V and 0 bases from J, with 14 bases between. The CDR3 totals 15 residues. The germline V gene has CDR1 SEHNR and CDR2 FQNEAQ (reference sequence). DNA of the CDR3: TGTGCCAGCATCATAGGGCCAACGAGCACAGATACGCAGTATTTT. Protein sequence: CASIIGPTSTDTQYF.